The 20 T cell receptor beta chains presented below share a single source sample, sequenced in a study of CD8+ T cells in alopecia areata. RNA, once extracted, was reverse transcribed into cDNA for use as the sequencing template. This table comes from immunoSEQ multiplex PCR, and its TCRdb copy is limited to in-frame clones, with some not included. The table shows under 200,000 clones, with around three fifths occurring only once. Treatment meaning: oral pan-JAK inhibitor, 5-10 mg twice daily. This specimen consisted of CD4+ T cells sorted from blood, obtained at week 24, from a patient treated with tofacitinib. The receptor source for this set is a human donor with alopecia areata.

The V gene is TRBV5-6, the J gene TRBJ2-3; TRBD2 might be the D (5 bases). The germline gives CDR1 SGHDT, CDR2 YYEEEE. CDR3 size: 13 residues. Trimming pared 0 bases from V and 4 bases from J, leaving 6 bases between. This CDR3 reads CASSLGEPDTQYF. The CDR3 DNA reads TGTGCCAGCAGCTTGGGGGAGCCAGATACGCAGTATTTT.

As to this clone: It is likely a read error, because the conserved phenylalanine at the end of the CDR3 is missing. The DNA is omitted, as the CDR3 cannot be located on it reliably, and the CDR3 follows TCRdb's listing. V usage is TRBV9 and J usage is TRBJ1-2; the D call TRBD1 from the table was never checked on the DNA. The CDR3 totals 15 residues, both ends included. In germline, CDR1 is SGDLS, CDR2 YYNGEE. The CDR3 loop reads CASSITPGQGESQSP.

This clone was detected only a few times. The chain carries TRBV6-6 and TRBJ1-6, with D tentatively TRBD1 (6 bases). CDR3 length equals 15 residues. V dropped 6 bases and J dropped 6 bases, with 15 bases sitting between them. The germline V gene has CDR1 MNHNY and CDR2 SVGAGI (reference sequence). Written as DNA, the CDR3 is TGTGCCAGCAGCCCGGGGGGACACCGTAATTCACCCCTCCACTTT. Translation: CASSPGGHRNSPLHF.

The CDR3 nucleotides are TGTGCCAGTAAGGAGTCCACCTACTCCTACGAGCAGTACTTC. This encodes CASKESTYSYEQYF. V usage is TRBV19 and J usage is TRBJ2-7; D ambiguous. Trimming took off 7 bases at V and 0 bases at J, with 13 bases between the two ends. There are 14 residues in the CDR3. The germline gives CDR1 LNHDA, CDR2 SQIVND (reference sequence).

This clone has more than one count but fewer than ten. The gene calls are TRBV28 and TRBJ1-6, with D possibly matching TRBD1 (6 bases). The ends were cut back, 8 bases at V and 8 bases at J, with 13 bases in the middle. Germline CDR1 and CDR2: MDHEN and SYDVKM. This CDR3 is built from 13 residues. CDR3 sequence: CASRTAIDSPLHF. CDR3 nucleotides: TGTGCCAGCCGGACAGCGATAGATTCACCCCTCCACTTT.

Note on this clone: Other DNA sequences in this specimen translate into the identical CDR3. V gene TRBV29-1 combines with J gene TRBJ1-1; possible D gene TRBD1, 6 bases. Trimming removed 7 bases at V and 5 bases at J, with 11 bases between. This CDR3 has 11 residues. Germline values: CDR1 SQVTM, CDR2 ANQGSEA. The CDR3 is CSAEGGTEAFF. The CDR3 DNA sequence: TGCAGCGCCGAGGGGGGGACTGAAGCTTTCTTT.

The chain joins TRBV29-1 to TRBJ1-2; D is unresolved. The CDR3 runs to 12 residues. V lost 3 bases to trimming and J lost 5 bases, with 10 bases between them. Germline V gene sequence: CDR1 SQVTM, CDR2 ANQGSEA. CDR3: CSVDLVGYGYTF. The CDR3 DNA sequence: TGCAGCGTTGATCTGGTCGGATATGGCTACACCTTC.

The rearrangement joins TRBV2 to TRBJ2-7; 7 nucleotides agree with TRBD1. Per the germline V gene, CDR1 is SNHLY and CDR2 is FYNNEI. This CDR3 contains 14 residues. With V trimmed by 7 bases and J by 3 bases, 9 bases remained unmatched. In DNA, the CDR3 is TGTGCCAGCAAGTTACAGGGGTGGGACTACGAGCAGTACTTC. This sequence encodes CASKLQGWDYEQYF.

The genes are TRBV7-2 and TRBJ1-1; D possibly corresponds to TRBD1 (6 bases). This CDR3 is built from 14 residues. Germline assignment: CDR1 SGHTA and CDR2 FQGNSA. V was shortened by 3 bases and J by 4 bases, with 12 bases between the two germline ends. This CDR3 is CASSFLGGLTEAFF. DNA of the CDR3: TGTGCCAGCAGCTTTCTGGGGGGGCTCACTGAAGCTTTCTTT.

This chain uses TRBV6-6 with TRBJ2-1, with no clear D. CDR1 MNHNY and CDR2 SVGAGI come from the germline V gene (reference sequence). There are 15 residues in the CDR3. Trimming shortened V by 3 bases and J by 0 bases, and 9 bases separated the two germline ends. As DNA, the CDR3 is TGTGCCAGCAGTTATGGCCTAAGCTCCTACAATGAGCAGTTCTTC. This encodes CASSYGLSSYNEQFF.

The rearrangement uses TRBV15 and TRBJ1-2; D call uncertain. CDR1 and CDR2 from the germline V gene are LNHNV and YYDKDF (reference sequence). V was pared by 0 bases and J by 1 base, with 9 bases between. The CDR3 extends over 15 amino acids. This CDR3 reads CATSRDVGLNYGYTF. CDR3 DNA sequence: TGTGCCACCAGCAGAGATGTAGGCCTTAACTATGGCTACACCTTC.

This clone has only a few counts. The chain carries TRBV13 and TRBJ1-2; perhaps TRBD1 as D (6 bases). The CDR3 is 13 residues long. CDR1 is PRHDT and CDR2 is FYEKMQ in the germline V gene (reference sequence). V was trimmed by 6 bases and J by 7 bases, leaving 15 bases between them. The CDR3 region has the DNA TGTGCCAGCAGTTTGGGACACGAAATTGGCTACACCTTC. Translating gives CASSLGHEIGYTF. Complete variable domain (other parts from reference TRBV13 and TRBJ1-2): AAGVIQSPRHLIKEKRETATLKCYPIPRHDTVYWYQQGPGQDPQFLISFYEKMQSDKGSIPDRFSAQQFSDYHSELNMSSLELGDSALYFCASSLGHEIGYTFGSGTRLTVV.

The DNA of the CDR3 is TGTGCCAGCACCCAGTATAGGACCGGCGAGCAGTACTTC. It translates to CASTQYRTGEQYF. The chain couples TRBV2 to TRBJ2-7; D is undetermined. CDR3 length: 13 amino acids. Germline V lookup: CDR1 SNHLY, CDR2 FYNNEI. The V gene lost 7 bases and the J gene lost 6 bases, with 16 bases spanning the gap.

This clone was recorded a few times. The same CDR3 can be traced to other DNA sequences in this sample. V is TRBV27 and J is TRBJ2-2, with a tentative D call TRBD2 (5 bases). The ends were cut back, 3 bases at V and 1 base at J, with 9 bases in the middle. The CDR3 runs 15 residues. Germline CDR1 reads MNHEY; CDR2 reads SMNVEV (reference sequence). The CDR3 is CASSLERGNTGELFF. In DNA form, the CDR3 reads TGTGCCAGCAGTTTGGAACGGGGGAACACCGGGGAGCTGTTTTTT.

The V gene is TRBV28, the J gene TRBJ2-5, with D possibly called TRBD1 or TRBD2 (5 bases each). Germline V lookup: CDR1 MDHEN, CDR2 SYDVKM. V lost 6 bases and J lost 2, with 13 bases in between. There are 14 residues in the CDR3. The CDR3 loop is CASSPIGAQETQYF. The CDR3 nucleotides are TGTGCCAGCAGCCCCATCGGGGCTCAAGAGACCCAGTACTTC.

CDR3 loop: CASSVQGASYNSPLHF. The CDR3 nucleotides read TGTGCCAGCAGCGTCCAGGGGGCCTCCTATAATTCACCCCTCCACTTT. This chain connects TRBV2 to TRBJ1-6; TRBD1 matches at 8 bases. CDR3 size: 16 residues. V shed 6 bases, J shed 0 bases, and the junction held 4 bases outside the gene matches. CDR1 is SNHLY, CDR2 FYNNEI, per germline.

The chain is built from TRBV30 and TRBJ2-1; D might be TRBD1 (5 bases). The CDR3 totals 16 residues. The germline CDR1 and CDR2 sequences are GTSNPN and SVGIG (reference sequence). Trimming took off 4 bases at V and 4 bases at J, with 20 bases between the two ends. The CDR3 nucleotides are TGTGCCTGGACAAGCCCTGTGGCAGGGTGGTACAATGAGCAGTTCTTC. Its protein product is CAWTSPVAGWYNEQFF.

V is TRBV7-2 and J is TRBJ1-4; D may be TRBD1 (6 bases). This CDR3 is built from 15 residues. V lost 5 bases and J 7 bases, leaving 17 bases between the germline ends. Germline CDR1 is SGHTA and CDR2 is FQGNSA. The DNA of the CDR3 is TGTGCCAGCAGCCCGGGGGGGCACGGAGGTGAAAAACTGTTTTTT. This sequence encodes CASSPGGHGGEKLFF. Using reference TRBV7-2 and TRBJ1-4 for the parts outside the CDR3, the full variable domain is GAGVSQSPSNKVTEKGKDVELRCDPISGHTALYWYRQSLGQGLEFLIYFQGNSAPDKSGLPSDRFSAERTGGSVSTLTIQRTQQEDSAVYLCASSPGGHGGEKLFFGSGTQLSVL.

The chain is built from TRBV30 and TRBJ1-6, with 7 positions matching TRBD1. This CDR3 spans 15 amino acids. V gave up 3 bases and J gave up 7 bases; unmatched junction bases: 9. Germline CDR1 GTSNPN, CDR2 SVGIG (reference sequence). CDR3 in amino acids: CAWRETGALNSPLHF. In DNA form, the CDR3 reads TGTGCCTGGAGAGAAACAGGGGCGTTGAATTCACCCCTCCACTTT.

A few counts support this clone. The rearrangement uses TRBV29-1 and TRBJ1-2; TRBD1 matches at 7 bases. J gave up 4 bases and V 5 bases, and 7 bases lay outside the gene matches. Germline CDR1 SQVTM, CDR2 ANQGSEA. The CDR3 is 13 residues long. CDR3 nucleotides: TGCAGCGTTCGCGAGACAGGGACCTATGGCTACACCTTC. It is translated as CSVRETGTYGYTF.